The 25 T cell receptor beta chains below come from one sample, sequenced in a study of spatial heterogeneity in lung cancer. Documented time point: sample taken at primary tumor resection. Whole RNA, which was extracted from tumor, nontumor lung tissue or frozen PBMC, was sequenced without any cell sorting. TCRdb independently ran MiXCR on the 5' RACE reads; one entry per CDR3 protein. The sample lists more than 9,500 distinct CDR3 sequences; about 6.2% were seen once. The material was normal lung tissue next to the tumor, obtained at surgery. These receptors were taken from a male donor with early-stage non-small cell lung cancer.

This clonotype was counted at least ten times. The chain uses TRBV12-3 or TRBV12-4 and TRBJ1-2, with 7 bases that match TRBD1. The junction had 10 bases not matched to a gene; V was cut back by 8 bases and J by 4 bases. The CDR3 spans 14 residues. CDR3 loop: CASLLGGGGYGYTF. CDR3 in DNA: TGTGCCAGCCTTCTAGGAGGGGGCGGCTATGGCTACACCTTC.

This clonotype was seen repeatedly, ten times or more. The chain links TRBV5-1 to TRBJ2-6; tentatively, D is TRBD1 (6 bases). This CDR3 spans 18 amino acids. From germline, CDR1 is SGHRS and CDR2 YFSETQ. Trimming shortened V by 4 bases and J by 0 bases, and 17 bases separated the two germline ends. The CDR3 protein is CASSPSGTLSSGANVLTF. The CDR3 DNA reads as TGCGCCAGCAGCCCATCCGGGACACTAAGCTCTGGGGCCAACGTCCTGACTTTC.

This clonotype was counted only a few times. The CDR3 DNA is TGTGCCAGCAGCGCTGACAGACGAAGTAATAGCAATCAGCCCCAGCATTTT. Translation: CASSADRRSNSNQPQHF. V and J are TRBV6-6 and TRBJ1-5, with D tentatively TRBD1 (5 bases). The V gene lost 6 bases and the J gene lost 0 bases, with 18 bases spanning the gap. Germline assignment: CDR1 MNHNY and CDR2 SVGAGI (reference sequence). The CDR3 has 17 amino acids.

This clonotype was seen ten or more times. The chain recombines TRBV6-2 or TRBV6-3 with TRBJ2-1; TRBD2 matches 12 bases. Germline V lookup: CDR1 MNHEY, CDR2 SVGEGT. V shed 0 bases and J 2 bases; nucleotides not matched to a gene: 8. The CDR3 runs to 19 residues. Written as DNA, the CDR3 is TGTGCCAGCAGTTACTCGACTAGCGGGAGCTCCCCTACCTACAATGAGCAGTTCTTC. This sequence encodes CASSYSTSGSSPTYNEQFF.

This clonotype has a count of ten or more. The V and J genes are TRBV24-1 and TRBJ2-2; no clear D. Germline assignment: CDR1 KGHDR and CDR2 SFDVKD. The CDR3 loop spans 12 amino acids. V gave up 9 bases and J gave up 1 base, with 5 bases separating them. The CDR3 nucleotides are TGTGCCACCGCAGAGAACACCGGGGAGCTGTTTTTT. Amino acids: CATAENTGELFF.

This clonotype was counted many times. The chain recombines TRBV5-4 with TRBJ1-1; D gene unclear. Trimming cost V 4 bases and J 0 bases, with 13 bases left between them. Germline assignment: CDR1 SGHNT and CDR2 YYREEE (reference sequence). The CDR3 spans 15 residues. The DNA for the CDR3 is TGTGCCAGCAGCCCGTACGGACTGCTGAACACTGAAGCTTTCTTT. Translated, it gives CASSPYGLLNTEAFF.

A few counts support this clonotype. The chain employs TRBV4-1 and TRBJ2-1; D is undetermined. V shed 1 base and J shed 6 bases, with 10 bases lying between them. This CDR3 is 14 amino acids long. Germline CDR1 and CDR2: MGHRA and YSYEKL. The CDR3, as DNA: TGCGCCAGCAGCCAAGTATCCGGGTTCAATGAGCAGTTCTTC. Translation gives CASSQVSGFNEQFF.

There are many counts of this clonotype. This chain connects TRBV29-1 to TRBJ2-7; D is unresolved. CDR3 length equals 12 residues. CDR1 and CDR2 from the germline V gene are SQVTM and ANQGSEA. Trimming pared 5 bases from V and 7 bases from J, leaving 15 bases between. In DNA form, the CDR3 reads TGCAGCGTTCATGGCCCCTCGTCAGAGCAGTACTTC. Translated: CSVHGPSSEQYF.

The chain couples TRBV7-2 to TRBJ2-1, with TRBD2 identical over 14 bases. This CDR3 is 18 amino acids long. V shed 4 bases, J shed 8 bases, and the junction held 13 bases outside the gene matches. Per germline, CDR1 SGHTA and CDR2 FQGNSA. The CDR3, as DNA: TGTGCCAGCAGCTACAAGACTAGCGGGAGGGCCATGGGGTATGAGCAGTTCTTC. It yields the protein CASSYKTSGRAMGYEQFF. Based on the CDR3 plus reference TRBV7-2 and TRBJ2-1, the full variable domain is GAGVSQSPSNKVTEKGKDVELRCDPISGHTALYWYRQSLGQGLEFLIYFQGNSAPDKSGLPSDRFSAERTGGSVSTLTIQRTQQEDSAVYLCASSYKTSGRAMGYEQFFGPGTRLTVL.

Judged by abundance, this clonotype is medium-sized. The rearrangement joins TRBV27 to TRBJ2-7; 8 bases align to TRBD2. Germline V gene data show CDR1 as MNHEY and CDR2 as SMNVEV (reference sequence). The junction had 9 bases not matched to a gene; V was cut back by 5 bases and J by 6 bases. This CDR3 spans 14 amino acids. The DNA for the CDR3 is TGTGCCAGCAGTCCCCAAAGCGGGAGATCCGAGCAGTACTTC. Its protein product is CASSPQSGRSEQYF.

The table lists this clonotype with many counts. The V and J genes are TRBV6-5 and TRBJ2-3, with D perhaps matching TRBD2 (6 bases). The CDR3 has 14 amino acids. Germline values: CDR1 MNHEY, CDR2 SVGAGI. Between the trimmed V and J ends, which lost 2 bases and 6 bases, there was a span of 12 bases. The CDR3 nucleotides are TGTGCCAGCAGTTACGGCGGGGCTAGGGATACGCAGTATTTT. It specifies CASSYGGARDTQYF.

In its sample, this clonotype ranks as medium-sized. This chain joins TRBV6-5 and TRBJ1-5; D ambiguous. CDR1 is MNHEY, CDR2 SVGAGI, per germline. This CDR3 is built from 13 residues. V gave up 8 bases and J gave up 4 bases, with 12 bases separating them. CDR3 in amino acids: CASGTAGNQPQHF. CDR3 coding DNA: TGTGCCAGCGGCACCGCGGGAAATCAGCCCCAGCATTTT.

This clonotype is deemed medium-sized (0.01 to 0.1%). The chain is built from TRBV18 and TRBJ1-2; D unresolved. There are 15 residues in the CDR3. V was trimmed by 3 bases and J by 4 bases, leaving 15 bases between them. The germline V gene encodes CDR1 KGHSH and CDR2 LQKENI. The CDR3 region has the DNA TGTGCCAGCTCACCGGAATTGGGGTCCATCTATGGCTACACCTTC. It translates to CASSPELGSIYGYTF.

This clonotype rates as large. The V and J genes are TRBV6-5 and TRBJ2-2, with no clear D. Germline CDR1 is MNHEY and CDR2 is SVGAGI. V lost 0 bases to trimming and J lost 4 bases, with 12 bases between them. This CDR3 has 16 amino acids. This chain's CDR3 is CASSYSLTLGTGELFF. The CDR3 DNA reads TGTGCCAGCAGTTACTCGTTAACTCTGGGCACCGGGGAGCTGTTTTTT.

This clonotype appeared many times. The J gene is TRBJ1-1, the V gene TRBV12-3 or TRBV12-4; D gene unclear. Trimming removed 2 bases from V and 7 bases from J, with 14 bases in between. The CDR3 has 14 amino acids. The CDR3 DNA reads as TGTGCCAGCAGTTTAAACACGGAAGGGAGTGAAGCTTTCTTT. This encodes CASSLNTEGSEAFF.

The chain combines TRBV4-1 with TRBJ2-1, with 16 bases that match TRBD2. The CDR3 has 17 residues. V was clipped by 4 bases and J by 10 bases; unmatched bases: 10. In germline, CDR1 is MGHRA, CDR2 YSYEKL. CDR3 bases: TGCGCCAGCAGCCTCACCGGGACTAGCGGGAGGGCCGGGGAGCAGTTCTTC. It encodes CASSLTGTSGRAGEQFF.

This rearrangement joins TRBV20-1 to TRBJ2-7; TRBD2 matches 8 bases. V was pared by 1 base and J by 2 bases, with 4 bases of the junction left unmatched. This CDR3 has 14 amino acids. Germline assignment: CDR1 DFQATT and CDR2 SNEGSKA (reference sequence). For the CDR3, the DNA is TGCAGTGCTAGAGGGACTAGCAGACCCTACGAGCAGTACTTC. It specifies CSARGTSRPYEQYF.

This clonotype appeared many times. V and J are TRBV2 and TRBJ1-3, with D tentatively TRBD1 (5 bases). The germline gives CDR1 SNHLY, CDR2 FYNNEI. The CDR3 covers 16 residues. The germline V and J ends were trimmed by 2 bases and 0 bases, with 11 bases remaining between them. CDR3 bases: TGTGCCAGCAGTGAAAGACAGCCGAGCTCTGGAAACACCATATATTTT. This translates into CASSERQPSSGNTIYF.

This clonotype was detected many times. The genes are TRBV6-6 and TRBJ1-5; D is possibly TRBD1 (6 bases). The V end lost 5 bases, the J end lost 3 bases, and 14 bases lay between the germline ends. This CDR3 comprises 15 residues. Germline V gene lookup returns CDR1 MNHNY and CDR2 SVGAGI (reference sequence). The CDR3 protein is CASSTSRDNNQPQHF. In nucleotides, the CDR3 is TGTGCCAGCAGTACCAGCAGGGACAACAATCAGCCCCAGCATTTT.

At least ten counts were recorded for this clonotype. The chain links TRBV20-1 to TRBJ2-5, with TRBD2 matching 14 bases. Germline CDR1 reads DFQATT; CDR2 reads SNEGSKA (reference sequence). CDR3 length: 16 amino acids. The J segment lost 5 bases and the V segment lost 5 bases, leaving 10 bases of the junction unmatched. The CDR3 DNA reads TGCAGTGCTCCCCTGACTAGCGGGAGGGCCGGTGAGACCCAGTACTTC. This sequence encodes CSAPLTSGRAGETQYF.

The rearrangement links TRBV24-1 to TRBJ2-1; perhaps TRBD2 as D (5 bases). V was trimmed by 4 bases and J by 0 bases, leaving 15 bases between them. The CDR3 has 17 amino acids. Germline CDR1 reads KGHDR; CDR2 reads SFDVKD. The CDR3 DNA sequence: TGTGCCACCAGTGACCCCGCGACTACCAGCTCCTACAATGAGCAGTTCTTC. This encodes CATSDPATTSSYNEQFF.

A note on this clonotype: The CDR3 end shows no conserved phenylalanine or tryptophan, and so a read error is likely. Because the CDR3's place on the DNA is in doubt, the DNA is left out and the CDR3 is given as listed by TCRdb. V usage is TRBV5-1 and J usage is TRBJ2-5; no DNA check was done on the table's D call, TRBD2. Germline V gives CDR1 SGHRS, CDR2 YFSETQ. The length of the CDR3 is 17 amino acids, counting both ends. The CDR3 sequence is CASRVDSRSNSPLHFGN.

In its sample, this clonotype was seen many times. V and J are TRBV6-1 and TRBJ1-2; no reliable D call. V dropped 0 bases and J dropped 4 bases, with 15 bases sitting between them. The CDR3 runs to 16 residues. Germline V gene data show CDR1 as MNHNS and CDR2 as SASEGT. CDR3 sequence reads: CASSEALRRQAYGYTF. The CDR3 coding sequence is TGTGCCAGCAGTGAAGCGCTTCGGCGGCAGGCCTATGGCTACACCTTC.

Many counts were recorded for this clonotype. The genes are TRBV5-1 and TRBJ1-6; D unclear. The germline V gene encodes CDR1 SGHRS and CDR2 YFSETQ. The CDR3 extends over 15 amino acids. Trimming shortened V by 2 bases and J by 7 bases, and 13 bases separated the two germline ends. The DNA for the CDR3 is TGCGCCAGCAGCTTAACAGACCCAACCAATTCACCCCTCCACTTT. It translates to CASSLTDPTNSPLHF.

This clonotype came up many times. The chain is built from TRBV12-3 or TRBV12-4 and TRBJ1-2; D is undetermined. The V end was cut by 5 bases, the J end by 8 bases, with 18 bases between. This CDR3 region has 14 residues. The DNA of the CDR3 is TGTGCCAGCAGTAGGAACGCGGAGGTATTCGGCTACACCTTC. This sequence encodes CASSRNAEVFGYTF.